This T cell receptor beta chain was observed in a study of T cells in Graves' hyperthyroidism and ophthalmopathy. Whole-study findings and limits: The model identified upcoming ophthalmopathy a median 6.5 months ahead of onset.

Amplification targeted TCR beta CDR3 regions from RNA transcripts. HTBI primers were used for first-round RT-PCR of the TCR CDR3. One entry per CDR3 protein results from TCRdb running MiXCR on the multiplex PCR reads. The table has approximately 590,000 distinct CDR3 sequences, 15% to 18% seen once. This clonotype was counted ten times or more. As yet, its antigen is unknown. V was clipped by 3 bases and J by 2 bases, with 18 bases between them. Germline CDR1 is DFQATT and CDR2 is SNEGSKA (reference sequence). The CDR3 loop spans 16 amino acids. The rearrangement links TRBV20-1 to TRBJ2-3, with D possibly matching TRBD2 (7 bases). This TCR came from a woman younger than 45 with Graves' hyperthyroidism. The sequenced material came from blood. CDR3 nucleotide sequence: TGCAGTGCTAGGGCGATCCGGGCGGGGGCCACAGATACGCAGTATTTT. This sequence encodes CSARAIRAGATDTQYF.